Listed below are T cell receptor beta chains from one sample, sequenced in a study of a mutant IDH1 vaccine in newly diagnosed glioma. Profiling relied on immunoSEQ multiplex PCR, and the TCRdb table lists in-frame clones only, not all of them. Found here are some 100,000 clones, around 82% of them singletons; the top ten hold 7% to 9%. The sample was PBMCs, taken from a glioma patient treated with radiotherapy, temozolomide or both. The receptor set was obtained from a woman aged 45 to 65 with glioma. Each CDR3 is given with its conserved first and last residue. D genes are given only for firm matches. Part of the rows lack a size; the others show once, few, many or a class for expanded clones.

TRBV7-9,TRBJ1-1,-,-,CASSSDEGYPEAFF,TGTGCCAGCAGCTCCGACGAGGGTTACCCTGAAGCTTTCTTT
TRBV5-1,TRBJ1-2,-,TRBD1,CASSPGAGGGYGYTF,TGCGCCAGCAGCCCTGGGGCAGGGGGAGGCTATGGCTACACCTTC
TRBV18,TRBJ1-2,-,-,CASSPRDKGTQRNYGYTF,TGTGCCAGCTCACCTAGGGACAAAGGGACGCAAAGGAACTATGGCTACACCTTC
TRBV6-5,TRBJ2-5,-,-,CASSYSAGWEETQYF,TGTGCCAGCAGTTACTCGGCAGGGTGGGAAGAGACCCAGTACTTC
TRBV30,TRBJ2-6,-,-,CAWSVEYSLFLSGANVLTF,TGTGCCTGGAGTGTTGAGTATAGTCTTTTCCTCTCTGGGGCCAACGTCCTGACTTTC
TRBV28,TRBJ2-7,few,-,CASSFRGEQYF,TGTGCCAGCAGTTTCCGGGGCGAGCAGTACTTC
TRBV29-1,TRBJ2-6,once,-,CSVFGSGANVLTF,TGCAGCGTTTTCGGCTCTGGGGCCAACGTCCTGACTTTC
TRBV5-1,TRBJ1-2,few,-,CASSLEQGDGYTF,TGCGCCAGCAGCTTGGAGCAGGGTGATGGCTACACCTTC
TRBV15,TRBJ2-2,-,TRBD2,CATSRVPTSGGPKTGELFF,TGTGCCACCAGCAGAGTCCCGACTAGCGGGGGGCCTAAGACCGGGGAGCTGTTTTTT
TRBV30,TRBJ2-3,-,-,CAWSVRGSFTDTQYF,TGTGCCTGGAGTGTACGGGGCAGTTTCACAGATACGCAGTATTTT
TRBV7-9,TRBJ2-7,-,TRBD2,CASSLGVSGGENYEQYF,TGTGCCAGCAGCTTAGGGGTTAGCGGGGGAGAAAACTACGAGCAGTACTTC
TRBV6-1,TRBJ1-2,-,-,CASSESVVFNYGYTF,TGTGCCAGCAGTGAATCGGTGGTTTTTAACTATGGCTACACCTTC
TRBV5-1,TRBJ1-6,-,-,CASSLWDTGDSPLHF,TGCGCCAGCAGCTTGTGGGACACTGGAGATTCACCCCTCCACTTT
TRBV5-6,TRBJ2-7,-,-,CASSKSLEQYF,TGTGCCAGCAGCAAATCTCTCGAGCAGTACTTC
TRBV5-4,TRBJ1-1,-,TRBD1,CASRGQGVNTEAFF,TGTGCCAGCAGGGGACAGGGCGTGAACACTGAAGCTTTCTTT
TRBV2,TRBJ1-5,-,TRBD1,CASQGGSNNQPQHF,TGTGCCTCTCAGGGGGGATCGAACAATCAGCCCCAGCATTTT
TRBV29-1,TRBJ1-4,-,-,CSVPFPVGEKLFF,TGCAGCGTCCCCTTCCCCGTTGGTGAAAAACTGTTTTTT
TRBV6-5,TRBJ2-7,-,-,CASSYRGYEQYF,TGTGCCAGCAGTTACCGCGGGTACGAGCAGTACTTC
TRBV6-1,TRBJ1-1,-,-,CASKKGIFDTEAFF,TGTGCCAGCAAGAAGGGGATCTTCGACACTGAAGCTTTCTTT
TRBV5-1,TRBJ1-2,-,-,CASSPQGPLHGYTF,TGCGCCAGCAGCCCACAGGGACCCCTTCATGGCTACACCTTC
TRBV7-3,TRBJ1-6,-,-,CASSLAGRESPLHF,TGTGCCAGCAGCTTGGCAGGTCGCGAGTCACCCCTCCACTTT
TRBV11-2,TRBJ2-7,once,-,CASSLASEQYF,TGTGCCAGCAGCTTAGCGAGCGAGCAGTACTTC
TRBV16,TRBJ1-5,-,-,CASSQSARGKSNQPQHF,TGTGCCAGCAGCCAATCTGCGAGAGGGAAGAGCAATCAGCCCCAGCATTTT
TRBV2,TRBJ2-3,-,-,CARGDSSSDTQYF,TGTGCCAGGGGGGACTCTTCGAGCGATACGCAGTATTTT
TRBV9,TRBJ1-2,-,-,CASSARGGYTF,TGTGCCAGCAGCGCCAGGGGTGGCTACACCTTC
TRBV7-9,TRBJ1-2,-,-,CASSFRRASFTYGYTF,TGTGCCAGCAGCTTCCGGAGGGCCTCTTTTACCTATGGCTACACCTTC
TRBV10-3,TRBJ2-7,-,TRBD2,CAISVVAGGTYEQYF,TGTGCCATCAGTGTAGTAGCGGGGGGGACATACGAGCAGTACTTC
TRBV28,TRBJ1-3,-,-,CASRVSGNTIYF,TGTGCCAGCAGGGTTTCTGGAAACACCATATATTTT
TRBV28,TRBJ1-2,-,TRBD1,CASIPGQGVGYGYTF,TGTGCCAGCATCCCGGGGCAGGGGGTTGGCTATGGCTACACCTTC
TRBV30,TRBJ1-1,-,-,CAGGTRQVGTEAFF,TGTGCCGGAGGTACCCGGCAGGTAGGCACTGAAGCTTTCTTT
TRBV7-8,TRBJ1-6,-,TRBD1,CASSSGTGTYSPLHF,TGTGCCAGCAGCTCCGGGACAGGCACATATTCACCCCTCCACTTT
TRBV5-4,TRBJ2-7,-,TRBD1,CASSPAGTGGNEQYF,TGTGCCAGCAGCCCGGCCGGGACAGGGGGCAACGAGCAGTACTTC
TRBV7-2,TRBJ1-2,-,-,CASSLKTGINYGYTF,TGTGCCAGCAGCTTAAAGACAGGCATAAACTATGGCTACACCTTC
TRBV7-2,TRBJ2-7,-,-,CASSFAGVAYEQYF,TGTGCCAGCAGCTTCGCCGGGGTGGCCTACGAGCAGTACTTC
TRBV5-5,TRBJ2-7,-,-,CASSSDAHEQYF,TGTGCCAGCAGCTCAGACGCCCACGAGCAGTACTTC
TRBV6-6,TRBJ1-1,-,TRBD1,CASSYETGGTEAFF,TGTGCCAGCAGTTACGAGACAGGGGGCACTGAAGCTTTCTTT
TRBV19,TRBJ1-2,-,-,CASSTKRTDYGYTF,TGTGCCAGTAGTACGAAGAGGACTGACTATGGCTACACCTTC
TRBV4-1,TRBJ2-5,-,-,CASSQPPGHIIETQYF,TGCGCCAGCAGCCAACCCCCGGGACATATTATAGAGACCCAGTACTTC
TRBV9,TRBJ1-2,few,TRBD1,CASSAPRTGGDYGYTF,TGTGCCAGCAGCGCTCCGAGGACAGGGGGGGACTATGGCTACACCTTC
TRBV2,TRBJ1-1,-,-,CASSRDGLNTEAFF,TGTGCCAGCAGTAGGGACGGATTGAACACTGAAGCTTTCTTT
TRBV4-1,TRBJ1-2,-,TRBD1,CASSQGQGGYGYTF,TGCGCCAGCAGCCAAGGACAGGGGGGCTATGGCTACACCTTC
TRBV25-1,TRBJ1-2,-,-,CASSDRGIYGYTF,TGTGCCAGCAGTGACCGGGGCATATATGGCTACACCTTC
TRBV25-1,TRBJ1-1,-,-,CASSDFGRTEAFF,TGTGCCAGCAGTGACTTCGGACGGACTGAAGCTTTCTTT
TRBV5-6,TRBJ2-4,-,TRBD1,CASSIRQGTFSGQF,TGTGCCAGCAGCATACGACAGGGGACCTTCTCGGGTCAGTTC